A selection of T cell receptor beta chains follows, all from one sample in a study of shared clonotypes between healthy human individuals. Only in-frame clones appear in the TCRdb table, and some are missing; sequencing was by immunoSEQ multiplex PCR. The sample records around 700,000 clones, around 72% being singletons. Sequenced sample: memory CD4+ T cells sorted from blood. The receptors originated from a woman aged 25 to 39 in good health. The CDR3 runs from the conserved cysteine through the conserved F or W. Each record gives: clone size, J gene, CDR3 length, D gene, V gene, CDR3 DNA, CDR3 protein. A D gene is named only where the DNA matches it firmly. Size is omitted from some rows. Given values are once, few, many or a class for expanded clones.

. TRBJ1-1 13 . TRBV27 TGTGCCAGCAGCCGGGGCATGGCCACTGAAGCTTTCTTT CASSRGMATEAFF
few TRBJ1-5 13 . TRBV18 TGTGCCAGCTCACCAGGGTCGGATCAGCCCCAGCATTTT CASSPGSDQPQHF
. TRBJ2-7 15 TRBD1 TRBV19 TGTGCCAGTAGTAATCAGGGGGCTAGCTCCTACGAGCAGTACTTC CASSNQGASSYEQYF
. TRBJ2-7 14 TRBD2 TRBV5-1 TGCGCCAGCAGCTCGGGACTAGCGGTGGACGAGCAGTACTTC CASSSGLAVDEQYF
. TRBJ2-7 15 . TRBV4-1 TGCGCCAGCAGCCAAAGGGGACCGCCGGGGGACGAGCAGTACTTC CASSQRGPPGDEQYF
. TRBJ2-5 15 TRBD2 TRBV10-2 TGCGCCAGCAGTGAGTCTCAAGCGGGAGGTGAGACCCAGTACTTC CASSESQAGGETQYF
. TRBJ1-2 13 TRBD1 TRBV27 TGTGCCAGCAGTTTAGGACAGGGTGGTGGCTACACCTTC CASSLGQGGGYTF
. TRBJ1-2 14 . TRBV27 TGTGCCAGCAGAAAGGCCGGGAAAGGAAGCGGCTACACCTTC CASRKAGKGSGYTF
. TRBJ2-1 14 . TRBV2 TGTGCCAGCAGTGGCCGTGGCACCCTATATGAGCAGTTCTTC CASSGRGTLYEQFF
. TRBJ1-1 13 . TRBV5-5 TGTGCCAGCACCCTAGGGGGGAACACTGAAGCTTTCTTT CASTLGGNTEAFF
. TRBJ2-2 16 . TRBV27 TGTGCCAGCAGCTCTGCGGGGGCGGATAACACCGGGGAGCTGTTTTTT CASSSAGADNTGELFF
. TRBJ1-5 15 . TRBV28 TGTGCCAGCAGTCCGTCGAAAAAGCCGAATCAGCCCCAGCATTTT CASSPSKKPNQPQHF
. TRBJ1-1 13 . TRBV2 TGTGCCAGCTCCACAGGGATAAACACTGAAGCTTTCTTT CASSTGINTEAFF
once TRBJ2-7 15 TRBD1 TRBV6-5 TGTGCCAGCAGTTACTCCCCGACAGGGACCTACGAGCAGTACTTC CASSYSPTGTYEQYF
. TRBJ1-5 14 . TRBV10-2 TGCGCCAGCAGTGAGAGGGTCGTGTTCTTCCCCCTCCATTTT CASSERVVFFPLHF
. TRBJ1-2 15 . TRBV19 TGTGCCAGTAGTAGAGGCGGGGCCCCCAACTATGGCTACACCTTC CASSRGGAPNYGYTF
. TRBJ2-1 17 TRBD2 TRBV4-2 TGTGCCAGCAGCCAAGGTCCTGTCGGTAGCGGGATCGGTGAGCAGTTCTTC CASSQGPVGSGIGEQFF
. TRBJ2-1 17 TRBD2 TRBV7-9 TGTGCCAGCAGCTATGGGACTAGCGGGAGGGCGCTCAATGAGCAGTTCTTC CASSYGTSGRALNEQFF
. TRBJ2-1 14 TRBD2 TRBV29-1 TGCAGCGTTCGGGGGGCTAGCGGGAGTGCTGAGCAGTTCTTC CSVRGASGSAEQFF
. TRBJ2-1 14 . TRBV11-2 TGTGCCAGCAGGCTTAGCATTGGGAACAATGAGCAGTTCTTC CASRLSIGNNEQFF
. TRBJ2-6 18 TRBD1 TRBV19 TGTGCCAGTAGTATTATTGGGACAGGGTTAAGTGGGGCCAACGTCCTGACTTTC CASSIIGTGLSGANVLTF
. TRBJ1-5 15 . TRBV4-1 TGCGCCAGCAGCCAAGGGGGATATAGCAATCAGCCCCAGCATTTT CASSQGGYSNQPQHF
. TRBJ1-2 13 . TRBV19 TGTGCCAGTAGGGGACCGGGGGGGGCCCGCTACACCTTC CASRGPGGARYTF
. TRBJ1-1 13 . TRBV29-1 TGCAGCGTTGGCGTCATAGAAGACACTGAAGCTTTCTTT CSVGVIEDTEAFF
few TRBJ2-1 17 TRBD2 TRBV7-2 TGTGCCAGCAGCTTAGAGGGTCTAGCGGGGAGCTCCAATGAGCAGTTCTTC CASSLEGLAGSSNEQFF
few TRBJ2-3 17 TRBD1 TRBV5-1 TGCGCCAGCAGCATGGACCTGACAGGGGGCGCAGCAGATACGCAGTATTTT CASSMDLTGGAADTQYF
. TRBJ2-7 13 . TRBV6-5 TGTGCCAGCAGTTACGGGCAGGGGCGGGAGCAGTACTTC CASSYGQGREQYF
. TRBJ1-1 15 . TRBV6-6 TGTGCCAGCAGTAGCCCAGGGCTAAGTGGGACTGAAGCTTTCTTT CASSSPGLSGTEAFF
. TRBJ2-7 12 TRBD1 TRBV27 TGTGCCAGCAGTTTCACAGGGGCCGAGCAGTACTTC CASSFTGAEQYF
few TRBJ2-7 15 . TRBV2 TGTGCCAGCAACATGGGACGAGGGGTCTCCTACGAGCAGTACTTC CASNMGRGVSYEQYF
few TRBJ2-7 13 TRBD2 TRBV25-1 TGTGCCAGCAGCCGGGACTACTCCTACGAGCAGTACTTC CASSRDYSYEQYF
few TRBJ2-5 14 . TRBV7-2 TGTGCCAGCAGCCCCGCTAATCGGCAAGAGACCCAGTACTTC CASSPANRQETQYF
few TRBJ2-1 14 TRBD2 TRBV5-1 TGCGCCAGCAGCGTGTACCGGCGGGAGGGTGAGCAGTTCTTC CASSVYRREGEQFF
. TRBJ1-2 14 TRBD1 TRBV28 TGTGCCAGCAGTTTAATGGCAGGGGGGAATGGCTACACCTTC CASSLMAGGNGYTF
. TRBJ2-7 14 . TRBV7-9 TGTGCCAGCAGCCCCCAGGGGGGCCTCAACGAGCAGTACTTC CASSPQGGLNEQYF
. TRBJ2-2 14 . TRBV27 TGTGCCAGCAGGGCCCAGCGGTACACCGGGGAGCTGTTTTTT CASRAQRYTGELFF
once TRBJ2-7 12 . TRBV28 TGTGCCAGCAGAACTCCGGCTTACGAGCAGTACTTC CASRTPAYEQYF